This record concerns one T cell receptor (beta chain) sequence. Antigen specificity is unknown. Each CDR3 protein is one row after TCRdb ran MiXCR on the RACE reads. The sample carries 100,000 to 150,000 distinct CDR3 sequences, roughly 15% recorded once. The sample comes from a study of human T cells and chemical hapten exposure. Study findings and constraints: Among TCRs, those above 1 in 1000 frequency were unaffected by DPC sensitization.

From germline, CDR1 is WSHSY and CDR2 SAAADI. Trimming removed 8 bases from V and 2 bases from J; junction bases left unmatched: 4. This CDR3 is 13 amino acids long. The time point was: patch test 1, 2 weeks after DPC sensitization. Sample treatment: therapeutic diphenylcyclopropenone sensitization with weekly scalp DPC. This sequence originates from a man aged 18 to 30 with alopecia areata. Some clones in this sample may be carry-over from other donors' samples. The chain combines TRBV10-2 with TRBJ2-7, with TRBD1 matching 9 bases. The material was whole blood, obtained in connection with sensitization to the hapten diphenylcyclopropenone (DPC). The CDR3 sequence is CASGRDRAYEQYF. DNA of the CDR3: TGCGCCAGCGGCCGGGACAGGGCCTACGAGCAGTACTTC.